The text below deals with one T cell receptor beta chain. What it binds is not known. The data were taken from a study of OX40 agonist ivuxolimab in advanced cancers. On the study more broadly: People who had prior anti-PD-1, anti-PD-L1 or anti-CTLA-4 therapy could take part, and about 37% had some. Three patients got partial responses; one had hepatocellular carcinoma and two had cutaneous melanoma.

Generated by immunoSEQ multiplex PCR, the TCRdb table keeps only in-frame clones and is missing some. Here the sample spans about 27,000 clones, approximately 85% being singletons. Study-wide points: The study found among the lowest clonal expansion in partial responders at 0.1-3.0 mg/kg. The mean number of expanded clones was higher in CD8+ T cells than in CD4+.

This receptor was taken from an adult with an advanced solid tumor such as melanoma, head and neck, liver or kidney cancer. Sequenced material: CD4+ or CD8+ T cells sorted from blood, taken in a trial of the OX40 agonist ivuxolimab.

The CDR3: CALRPGQGAGGYTF. Written as DNA, the CDR3 is TGTGCCTTACGTCCGGGACAGGGGGCGGGAGGCTACACCTTC. The rearrangement joins TRBV30 to TRBJ1-2; 12 bases are shared with TRBD1. Trimming cost V 7 bases and J 8 bases; bases outside gene matches: 11. There are 14 residues in the CDR3. Germline assignment: CDR1 GTSNPN and CDR2 SVGIG (reference sequence). Combining the CDR3 with reference TRBV30 and TRBJ1-2 gives the whole variable domain SQTIHQWPATLVQPVGSPLSLECTVEGTSNPNLYWYRQAAGRGLQLLFYSVGIGQISSEVPQNLSASRPQDRQFILSSKKLLLSDSGFYLCALRPGQGAGGYTFGSGTRLTVV.